This TCR beta chain was sequenced in a study of blood T cell repertoires in COVID-19. This CDR3 region has 15 residues. Germline V lookup: CDR1 SEHNR, CDR2 FQNEAQ (reference sequence). V shed 7 bases and J 2 bases; nucleotides not matched to a gene: 8. Data came from immunoSEQ multiplex PCR; TCRdb stores just in-frame clones and leaves some out. The data contain 200,000 to 250,000 clones, roughly 75% of them singletons. This clone was picked up one time. This chain uses TRBV7-9 with TRBJ2-3, with TRBD2 matching over 8 bases. This clonotype originated in a woman aged 65 to 85 with acute or convalescent COVID-19. The sequencing input was peripheral blood. CDR3 region: CASTLSGKTTDTQYF. Here the CDR3 DNA reads TGTGCCAGCACCCTTAGCGGGAAGACCACAGATACGCAGTATTTT.